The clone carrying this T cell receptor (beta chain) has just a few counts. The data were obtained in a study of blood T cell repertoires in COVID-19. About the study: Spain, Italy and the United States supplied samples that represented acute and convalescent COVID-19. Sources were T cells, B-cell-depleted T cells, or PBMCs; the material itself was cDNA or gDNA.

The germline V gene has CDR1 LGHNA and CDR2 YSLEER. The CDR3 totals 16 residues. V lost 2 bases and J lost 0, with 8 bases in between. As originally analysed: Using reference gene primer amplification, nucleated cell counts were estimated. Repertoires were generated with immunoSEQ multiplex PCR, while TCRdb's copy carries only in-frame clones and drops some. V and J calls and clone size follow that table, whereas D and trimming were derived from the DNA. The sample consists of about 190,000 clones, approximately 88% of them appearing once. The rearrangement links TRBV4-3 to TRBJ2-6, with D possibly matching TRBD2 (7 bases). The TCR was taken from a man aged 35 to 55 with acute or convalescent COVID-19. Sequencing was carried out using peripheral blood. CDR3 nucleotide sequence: TGCGCCAGCAGCCAAAGGGGGGGCTCTGGGGCCAACGTCCTGACTTTC. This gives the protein CASSQRGGSGANVLTF.